This T cell receptor (beta chain) was sequenced in a study of identical twins. Through template switching, a universal primer site was introduced, and the cDNA contained unique molecular identifiers. TCRdb analysed the 5' RACE reads with MiXCR anew, one entry per CDR3 protein. The sample records about 900,000 distinct CDR3 sequences, 9% to 15% being singletons. Broader study findings: For zero-insertion analyses, partial confounding could come from invariant MAIT and iNKT cells.

Note on this clonotype: No antigen is known for it.

The same specimen was also included in a second study, on yellow fever vaccine responses in identical twins.

The sequence was collected from a woman aged 18-29 years in good health. Sample: PBMCs.

CDR3 coding DNA: TGTGCCAGCAGCGTAGTAGACGGACCCGGGGAGCTGTTTTTT. Translation gives CASSVVDGPGELFF. The rearrangement joins TRBV9 to TRBJ2-2; no definite D call. CDR3 length equals 14 residues. The V gene lost 0 bases and the J gene lost 6 bases, with 9 bases spanning the gap. The germline gives CDR1 SGDLS, CDR2 YYNGEE.